This paragraph covers one T cell receptor beta chain sequence. Its antigen remains unknown. This entry belongs to a study of cytomegalovirus exposure and HLA in healthy donors. Study-level points and caveats: Some TCR beta chains (about 170 of them) were listed as cytomegalovirus-associated. HLA restriction was apparent for most CMV-associated TCR beta chains in a later analysis. In a later analysis, compared with equally common non-associated chains, HLA-associated beta chains were more expanded.

The CDR3 totals 14 residues. Losses at the gene ends were 5 bases for V and 5 bases for J; bases not matched to a gene: 6. CDR1 is LNHDA, CDR2 SQIVND, per germline (reference sequence). The PCR was carried out with 60 Vbeta primers and 13 Jbeta primers. How the authors handled the data: Unique TCR beta chains numbered around 80 million in a later analysis, with approximately 10 million shared. The method was immunoSEQ multiplex PCR; TCRdb's version includes in-frame clones alone and lacks a portion of them. V and J calls and clone size are given by that table; D and trimming were obtained from the DNA. The table records 100,000 to 150,000 clones, about 72% of them present only once.

Sequences were obtained from PBMCs. The V call is TRBV19, the J call TRBJ1-1; TRBD1 matches at 9 bases. The sequence was collected from a female donor in good health and CMV-seronegative. CDR3 coding DNA: TGTGCCAGTAGTGCGACAGGGGGGGGGACTGAAGCTTTCTTT. Its translation: CASSATGGGTEAFF.